This TCR beta chain is from a study of human T cells and chemical hapten exposure. This clonotype was seen at least ten times. Trimming removed 0 bases at V and 0 bases at J, with 6 bases between. The CDR3 extends over 16 amino acids. Looked up from germline, CDR1 is LGHNA and CDR2 is YNFKEQ. Time point: patch test 1, 2 weeks after DPC sensitization. Sample treatment: therapeutic diphenylcyclopropenone sensitization with weekly scalp DPC. Before extraction, the whole blood was not fractionated, and total RNA was taken from it. Each CDR3 protein is one row after TCRdb ran MiXCR on the RACE reads. The sample includes about 34,000 distinct CDR3 sequences, around 6.5% of them seen just once.

This receptor was identified in a woman aged 25 to 39 with alopecia areata. Some clones in this sample may be carry-over from other donors' samples. The gene calls are TRBV4-2 and TRBJ2-6; no clear D. This sample comprised whole blood, obtained in connection with sensitization to the hapten diphenylcyclopropenone (DPC). CDR3 residues: CASSQDGPSGANVLTF. In DNA, the CDR3 is TGTGCCAGCAGCCAAGATGGGCCCTCTGGGGCCAACGTCCTGACTTTC.